A selection of T cell receptor beta chains follows, all from one sample in a study of cytomegalovirus exposure and HLA in healthy donors. Here immunoSEQ multiplex PCR was the method, and the copy in TCRdb shows in-frame clones only, minus some. Of about 140,000 clones in the sample, 78% were seen once. The sample was PBMCs. These receptors were collected from a female donor in good health and CMV-seronegative. Each CDR3 is given with its conserved first and last residue. The D gene is left open where the match is weak. Size is omitted from some rows. Given values are once, few, many or a class for expanded clones.

clone_size | d_call | j_call | v_call | cdr3_aa | cdr3_nt
. | . | TRBJ2-7 | TRBV27 | CASSPPSHPSYEQYF | TGTGCCAGCAGTCCCCCGAGTCACCCTTCCTACGAGCAGTACTTC
. | TRBD2 | TRBJ2-7 | TRBV28 | CASSPRGGGEQYF | TGTGCCAGCAGTCCTCGGGGGGGAGGCGAGCAGTACTTC
. | . | TRBJ2-7 | TRBV7-2 | CASSPLAGAPYEQYF | TGTGCCAGCAGCCCCCTGGCTGGTGCCCCCTACGAGCAGTACTTC
. | . | TRBJ1-2 | TRBV15 | CATSRDLRPRVGGGYTF | TGTGCCACCAGCAGAGATCTCCGGCCACGAGTCGGCGGTGGCTACACCTTC
few | TRBD1 | TRBJ2-7 | TRBV4-1 | CASSPGQGPSYEQYF | TGCGCCAGCAGCCCGGGACAGGGGCCTTCCTACGAGCAGTACTTC
. | TRBD1 | TRBJ2-5 | TRBV11-1 | CASSPKTGEETQYF | TGTGCCAGCAGCCCAAAGACAGGGGAGGAGACCCAGTACTTC
. | . | TRBJ1-1 | TRBV28 | CASSLTGAEAFF | TGTGCCAGCAGTTTAACGGGGGCTGAAGCTTTCTTT
. | . | TRBJ1-2 | TRBV28 | CASTAGAAYGYTF | TGTGCCAGCACCGCGGGTGCGGCATATGGCTACACCTTC
. | . | TRBJ1-6 | TRBV14 | CASSQAPGIWSPLHF | TGTGCCAGCAGCCAAGCCCCAGGGATTTGGTCACCCCTCCACTTT
once | . | TRBJ2-7 | TRBV27 | CASSLSGGYEQYF | TGTGCCAGCAGTTTATCAGGGGGCTACGAGCAGTACTTC
few | . | TRBJ1-5 | TRBV30 | CAWSLQGTGRTQHF | TGTGCCTGGAGTCTTCAGGGAACGGGTAGGACCCAGCATTTT
. | . | TRBJ2-4 | TRBV19 | CASSIGGKNIQYF | TGTGCCAGTAGTATAGGCGGCAAAAACATTCAGTACTTC
once | TRBD2 | TRBJ2-3 | TRBV28 | CASSSSGTSGGLFTDTQYF | TGTGCCAGCAGTTCGTCCGGGACTAGCGGGGGCCTATTCACAGATACGCAGTATTTT
. | . | TRBJ2-3 | TRBV19 | CASSPASPSTDTQYF | TGTGCCAGTAGTCCCGCCAGTCCGAGCACAGATACGCAGTATTTT
. | TRBD2 | TRBJ2-3 | TRBV7-6 | CASSTGLAGGRTDTQYF | TGTGCCAGCAGTACGGGACTAGCGGGGGGGCGTACAGATACGCAGTATTTT
. | TRBD1 | TRBJ1-4 | TRBV30 | CASGQTNEKLFF | TGTGCCTCGGGACAGACTAATGAAAAACTGTTTTTT
. | TRBD1 | TRBJ1-1 | TRBV5-1 | CASSLGQGTTEAFF | TGCGCCAGCAGCTTGGGACAGGGGACCACTGAAGCTTTCTTT
. | . | TRBJ1-1 | TRBV6-1 | CASSEDGGWGDAFF | TGTGCCAGCAGTGAAGACGGAGGTTGGGGAGATGCTTTCTTT
. | . | TRBJ1-5 | TRBV6-1 | CASSEGTASNQPQHF | TGTGCCAGCAGTGAAGGGACAGCTAGCAATCAGCCCCAGCATTTT
. | . | TRBJ1-1 | TRBV6-5 | CASMRSGTEAFF | TGTGCCAGCATGAGGTCTGGGACTGAAGCTTTCTTT
. | TRBD2 | TRBJ2-4 | TRBV30 | CAWGTSGVLAKNIQYF | TGTGCCTGGGGGACTAGCGGGGTCCTAGCCAAAAACATTCAGTACTTC
. | . | TRBJ1-6 | TRBV19 | CASSIDFRNSPLHF | TGTGCCAGTAGTATAGATTTTCGGAATTCACCCCTCCACTTT
. | . | TRBJ1-2 | TRBV19 | CASRDPQDGTNYGYTF | TGTGCCAGTAGGGACCCCCAAGACGGGACTAACTATGGCTACACCTTC
. | TRBD1 | TRBJ1-2 | TRBV6-5 | CASRPGTVSNYGYTF | TGTGCCAGCAGACCCGGGACAGTATCTAACTATGGCTACACCTTC
. | TRBD1 | TRBJ1-2 | TRBV28 | CASSRPPTGMLSGYTF | TGTGCCAGCAGCCGTCCCCCGACAGGGATGCTAAGCGGCTACACCTTC
. | TRBD1 | TRBJ2-7 | TRBV5-8 | CASSPDRGGLWYEQYF | TGTGCCAGCAGCCCGGACAGGGGTGGGCTCTGGTACGAGCAGTACTTC
. | . | TRBJ2-1 | TRBV5-4 | CASSLDSGSYNEQFF | TGTGCCAGCAGCTTGGACAGCGGCTCCTACAATGAGCAGTTCTTC
. | TRBD2 | TRBJ2-1 | TRBV5-8 | CASSLGRGGPDEQFF | TGTGCCAGCAGCTTGGGGCGGGGGGGCCCCGATGAGCAGTTCTTC
. | . | TRBJ2-5 | TRBV7-2 | CASSTISGEQYF | TGTGCCAGCAGCACCATTTCGGGTGAGCAGTACTTC
few | TRBD1 | TRBJ1-2 | TRBV7-2 | CASSLVATGSSYTF | TGTGCCAGCAGCTTAGTAGCGACAGGGTCTAGCTACACCTTC
few | . | TRBJ1-1 | TRBV6-4 | CASSRGGSNTEAFF | TGTGCCAGCAGTCGGGGGGGTTCGAACACTGAAGCTTTCTTT
. | TRBD2 | TRBJ2-7 | TRBV28 | CASRIRTSGKENEQYF | TGTGCCAGCAGGATCCGGACTAGCGGGAAGGAGAACGAGCAGTACTTC
. | TRBD2 | TRBJ2-1 | TRBV28 | CASSTVAGGLNEQFF | TGTGCCAGCAGTACCGTAGCGGGAGGGTTGAATGAGCAGTTCTTC
. | . | TRBJ2-1 | TRBV27 | CASSLSERPSSYNEQFF | TGTGCCAGCAGTTTATCCGAGCGGCCAAGCTCCTACAATGAGCAGTTCTTC
. | . | TRBJ2-7 | TRBV7-9 | CASSLGGGPYEQYF | TGTGCCAGCAGCTTAGGGGGAGGCCCCTACGAGCAGTACTTC
. | TRBD2 | TRBJ2-1 | TRBV27 | CASTPGLADNEQFF | TGTGCCAGCACACCGGGACTAGCGGACAATGAGCAGTTCTTC
. | TRBD1 | TRBJ1-1 | TRBV27 | CASSPQGQGNTEAFF | TGTGCCAGCAGTCCCCAGGGACAGGGGAACACTGAAGCTTTCTTT
. | TRBD1 | TRBJ2-3 | TRBV27 | CATLGQSTDTQYF | TGTGCCACCTTGGGACAGTCCACAGATACGCAGTATTTT
. | . | TRBJ2-1 | TRBV25-1 | CASSERVGSSYNEQFF | TGTGCCAGCAGTGAGAGGGTGGGTAGCTCCTACAATGAGCAGTTCTTC
. | . | TRBJ1-2 | TRBV11-2 | CASSLEEGPAYGYTF | TGTGCCAGCAGCTTAGAGGAGGGGCCGGCCTATGGCTACACCTTC
. | . | TRBJ2-5 | TRBV11-2 | CASSLGYERGETQYF | TGTGCCAGCAGCTTAGGATACGAGCGCGGGGAGACCCAGTACTTC
. | . | TRBJ2-5 | TRBV5-8 | CASSRADQETQYF | TGTGCCAGCAGCAGAGCGGATCAAGAGACCCAGTACTTC
. | TRBD2 | TRBJ2-1 | TRBV27 | CASSARLAQNNEQFF | TGTGCCAGCTCGGCCCGACTAGCCCAAAACAATGAGCAGTTCTTC
. | TRBD2 | TRBJ2-2 | TRBV19 | CASRRLAGSRDTGELFF | TGTGCCAGTAGAAGGCTAGCGGGATCCCGGGACACCGGGGAGCTGTTTTTT
. | . | TRBJ2-7 | TRBV7-2 | CASSIRGGYEQYF | TGTGCCAGCAGCATCAGAGGGGGTTACGAGCAGTACTTC
. | TRBD1 | TRBJ2-7 | TRBV19 | CASSPGTGGYEQYF | TGTGCCAGTAGTCCCGGGACAGGGGGATACGAGCAGTACTTC
. | . | TRBJ2-6 | TRBV19 | CASRWSGANVLTF | TGTGCCAGCCGGTGGTCTGGGGCCAACGTCCTGACTTTC
. | . | TRBJ2-3 | TRBV18 | CASSPGGAPSTDTQYF | TGTGCCAGCTCACCAGGGGGGGCCCCTAGCACAGATACGCAGTATTTT
. | . | TRBJ1-1 | TRBV6-4 | CASSDAPDEGRNTEAFF | TGTGCCAGCAGTGACGCCCCAGATGAGGGAAGGAACACTGAAGCTTTCTTT
. | . | TRBJ2-3 | TRBV29-1 | CSVVFGTDTQYF | TGCAGCGTTGTTTTCGGCACAGATACGCAGTATTTT
. | . | TRBJ1-4 | TRBV28 | CASSLGRRTNEKLFF | TGTGCCAGCAGTTTGGGGCGAAGAACTAATGAAAAACTGTTTTTT
. | TRBD1 | TRBJ2-3 | TRBV7-2 | CASSLEGGTGWDTQYF | TGTGCCAGCAGCTTAGAGGGAGGGACAGGGTGGGATACGCAGTATTTT
. | TRBD2 | TRBJ2-1 | TRBV7-9 | CASSSWTSGGFSSYNEQFF | TGTGCCAGCAGCTCCTGGACTAGCGGGGGATTTAGCTCCTACAATGAGCAGTTCTTC